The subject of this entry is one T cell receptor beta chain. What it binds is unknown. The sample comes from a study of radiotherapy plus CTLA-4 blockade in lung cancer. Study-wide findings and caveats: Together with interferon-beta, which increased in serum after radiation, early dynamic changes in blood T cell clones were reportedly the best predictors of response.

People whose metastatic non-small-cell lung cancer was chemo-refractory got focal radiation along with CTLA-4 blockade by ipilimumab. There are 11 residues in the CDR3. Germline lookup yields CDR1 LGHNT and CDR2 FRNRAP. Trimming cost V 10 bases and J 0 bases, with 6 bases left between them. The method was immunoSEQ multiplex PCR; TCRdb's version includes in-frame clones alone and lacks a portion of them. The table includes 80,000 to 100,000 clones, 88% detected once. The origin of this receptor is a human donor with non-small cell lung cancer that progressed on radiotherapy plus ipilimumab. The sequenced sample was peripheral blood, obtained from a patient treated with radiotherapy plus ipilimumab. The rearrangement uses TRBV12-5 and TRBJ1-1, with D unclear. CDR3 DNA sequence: TGTGCTAATGGCCTGAACACTGAAGCTTTCTTT. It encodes CANGLNTEAFF.